The 22 T cell receptor beta chains below come from one sample, sequenced in a study of tumor-infiltrating lymphocytes in oesophageal squamous cell carcinoma. TCRdb recomputed calls from the PCR reads with MiXCR, one row per CDR3 protein. Counted here are some 6,700 distinct CDR3 sequences, roughly 15% occurring once; the ten biggest clones make up under 20%. Source material: esophageal tumor tissue. These receptors originate from a male donor with esophageal squamous cell carcinoma.

This clonotype came up many times. This chain uses TRBV6-1 with TRBJ2-3; weak D call: TRBD2 (6 bases). This CDR3 has 16 amino acids. Deletions cut 7 bases from V and 5 bases from J, with 22 bases between. CDR1 is MNHNS and CDR2 is SASEGT in the germline V gene. CDR3 loop: CASTLTGRGKVDTQYF. The CDR3 DNA reads TGTGCCAGCACCCTGACCGGGCGGGGAAAAGTAGATACGCAGTATTTT.

This clonotype was recorded at least ten times. The chain carries TRBV10-3 and TRBJ2-7; TRBD1 agrees at 12 bases. The length of the CDR3 is 16 residues. Germline CDR1 reads ENHRY; CDR2 reads SYGVKD. V shed 2 bases, J shed 5 bases, and the junction held 7 bases outside the gene matches. CDR3 in amino acids: CAISEGKGQGAHEQYF. The CDR3 nucleotides are TGTGCCATCAGTGAGGGGAAGGGACAGGGGGCTCACGAGCAGTACTTC.

In its sample, this clonotype was seen many times. V usage is TRBV5-3 and J usage is TRBJ2-3; 7 bases are a match to TRBD1. TRBV5-3 is reported as an ORF; its role is uncertain. This CDR3 contains 14 residues. Germline trimming cut 2 bases from V and 4 bases from J; bases unmatched to any gene: 4. In DNA form, the CDR3 reads TGTGCCAGAAGCTTAGACACAGGGGCAGATACGCAGTATTTT. As protein: CARSLDTGADTQYF.

Comments on this clonotype: This is likely a read error, given that the CDR3 carries no conserved phenylalanine or tryptophan at its end. Because the CDR3's place on the DNA is in doubt, the DNA is left out and the CDR3 is given as listed by TCRdb. The chain links TRBV7-2 to TRBJ2-3; the table's D call TRBD2 went unverified against the DNA. The CDR3 is 15 residues long, ends included. The germline gives CDR1 SGHTA, CDR2 FQGNSA. CDR3 region: CASSPGLLGEQFFGP.

In its sample, this clonotype was seen a few times. A clone one base away is much larger, so this may be a read error. The V gene is TRBV5-1, the J gene TRBJ2-7, with D unclear. V gave up 0 bases and J gave up 7 bases, with 23 bases separating them. Per the germline V gene, CDR1 is SGHRS and CDR2 is YFSETQ. This CDR3 has 17 amino acids. Written as DNA, the CDR3 is TGCGCCAGCAGCTTGGTGCAGGCAGGCGGCTCCTACAATGAGCAGTACTTC. Protein sequence: CASSLVQAGGSYNEQYF.

This clonotype was detected many times. The chain is built from TRBV6-1 and TRBJ1-4; D might be TRBD1 (5 bases). Germline V gives CDR1 MNHNS, CDR2 SASEGT. V shed 6 bases and J shed 4 bases, with 12 bases lying between them. This CDR3 has 14 residues. Here the CDR3 reads CASRTGRNNEKLFF. As DNA, the CDR3 is TGTGCCAGCAGAACGGGACGGAATAATGAAAAACTGTTTTTT.

This clonotype is labeled as medium-sized. This chain uses TRBV28 with TRBJ2-7; D unresolved. V was clipped by 10 bases and J by 3 bases, with 10 bases between them. The CDR3 covers 11 residues. Germline CDR1 is MDHEN and CDR2 is SYDVKM. The CDR3 loop is CATQVDYEQYF. The CDR3 DNA follows: TGTGCCACCCAGGTGGACTACGAGCAGTACTTC.

This clonotype is classed as medium-sized. The chain combines TRBV19 with TRBJ2-1; TRBD2 matches at 11 bases. With V trimmed by 3 bases and J by 6 bases, 4 bases remained unmatched. Germline CDR1 and CDR2: LNHDA and SQIVND (reference sequence). The CDR3 is 15 residues long. The CDR3 DNA follows: TGTGCCAGTAGTATCTATAGCGGGGGGGCCAATGAGCAGTTCTTC. Amino acid sequence: CASSIYSGGANEQFF.

This clonotype was counted at least ten times. The chain employs TRBV28 and TRBJ2-5; D gene ambiguous. CDR1 and CDR2 from the germline V gene are MDHEN and SYDVKM. This CDR3 is built from 13 residues. Trimming removed 2 bases from V and 8 bases from J, with 12 bases in between. CDR3 region: CASSLAASLTQYF. DNA of the CDR3: TGTGCCAGCAGTTTAGCAGCGTCCCTAACCCAGTACTTC.

The sample holds many counts of this clonotype. The chain couples TRBV6-2 or TRBV6-3 to TRBJ2-2; D is ambiguous. The CDR3 has 16 amino acids. In germline, CDR1 is MNHEY, CDR2 SVGEGT. V dropped 1 base and J dropped 0 bases, with 9 bases sitting between them. The CDR3: CASSYWSSPNTGELFF. CDR3 coding DNA: TGTGCCAGCAGTTACTGGTCAAGCCCGAACACCGGGGAGCTGTTTTTT.

A few counts support this clonotype. The V and J genes are TRBV5-4 and TRBJ1-1; D is uncertain. Between the trimmed V and J ends, which lost 1 base and 5 bases, there was a span of 9 bases. Germline V lookup: CDR1 SGHNT, CDR2 YYREEE (reference sequence). This CDR3 has 13 amino acids. This CDR3 reads CASSLPPGTEAFF. CDR3 nucleotides: TGTGCCAGCAGCTTGCCCCCCGGGACTGAAGCTTTCTTT.

The sample holds many counts of this clonotype. Germline and junction disagree at one end, which may indicate a read error. The chain recombines TRBV5-4 with TRBJ1-6; D not resolved. The CDR3 length is 13 residues. Germline CDR1 and CDR2: SGHNT and YYREEE (reference sequence). Written as DNA, the CDR3 is TGTGCCAGCAGCGGCGTGAAGAATTCACCCCTCCACTTC. Translated, it gives CASSGVKNSPLHF.

This clonotype was counted ten times or more. DNA for the CDR3: TGTGCCAGCAGCCAACCCGGGATAGCGGGGGGGCAGGACATTCAGTACTTC. Translating gives CASSQPGIAGGQDIQYF. The V and J genes are TRBV4-2 and TRBJ2-4; 11 bases map to TRBD2. The junction had 11 bases not matched to a gene; V was cut back by 2 bases and J by 8 bases. The CDR3 loop spans 17 amino acids. Per germline, CDR1 LGHNA and CDR2 YNFKEQ.

The genes are TRBV7-3 and TRBJ2-5; TRBD2 agrees at 13 bases. The DNA end is more similar to TRBJ2-1, so the J call may be wrong. Germline CDR1 reads SGHTA; CDR2 reads FQGTGA. The CDR3 loop spans 18 amino acids. The CDR3 DNA sequence: TGTGCCAGCAGCACCTCCGGCGGGACTAGCGGGGCTTTGAATGAGCAGTTCTTC. Its translation is CASSTSGGTSGALNEQFF.

This clonotype was recorded many times. The chain uses TRBV19 and TRBJ1-2, with a tentative D call TRBD1 (5 bases). CDR3 length equals 12 residues. The V gene's germline CDR1 is LNHDA and CDR2 SQIVND (reference sequence). V lost 5 bases and J lost 8, with 12 bases in between. As DNA, the CDR3 is TGTGCCAGTAGTCCTCGACAGAGGGGCTACACCTTC. It translates to CASSPRQRGYTF.

The sample holds many counts of this clonotype. The genes are TRBV27 and TRBJ2-2; tentatively, D is TRBD2 (5 bases). Trimming pared 2 bases from V and 4 bases from J, leaving 14 bases between. This CDR3 region has 16 residues. Germline lookup yields CDR1 MNHEY and CDR2 SMNVEV (reference sequence). This CDR3 is CASSLQARGSTGELFF. The CDR3 coding sequence is TGTGCCAGCAGTTTACAGGCCCGGGGTAGCACCGGGGAGCTGTTTTTT.

This clonotype came up many times. The chain recombines TRBV6-1 with TRBJ2-1; TRBD1 is a possible D gene (6 bases). The J call may be wrong; the DNA end is better matched by TRBJ2-7. CDR1 MNHNS and CDR2 SASEGT come from the germline V gene. The CDR3 contains 13 residues. CDR3 region: CASGRGGTGEQYF. Here the CDR3 DNA reads TGTGCCAGCGGGAGAGGGGGTACGGGCGAGCAGTACTTC.

This clonotype was found a few times. This may stem from a read error, because a much larger clone lies one nucleotide away. The chain's CDR3 is CASSPPAGSYEQFF. CDR3 in DNA: TGTGCCAGCAGCCCACCGGCAGGATCCTACGAGCAGTTCTTC. This sequence joins TRBV11-3 and TRBJ2-1; no reliable D call. The V gene lost 5 bases and the J gene lost 10 bases, with 18 bases spanning the gap. Germline lookup yields CDR1 SGHNT and CDR2 YENEEA. This CDR3 spans 14 amino acids.

This clonotype showed up just a few times. The gene calls are TRBV4-2 and TRBJ2-2; 8 bases are shared with TRBD1. Germline V lookup: CDR1 LGHNA, CDR2 YNFKEQ. The J segment lost 6 bases and the V segment lost 4 bases, leaving 7 bases of the junction unmatched. This CDR3 spans 15 amino acids. CDR3 in amino acids: CASSLGTGPSGELFF. The CDR3 bases are TGTGCCAGCAGCCTCGGGACAGGACCCTCCGGGGAGCTGTTTTTT.

The sample holds a few counts of this clonotype. This may arise from a read error, as a much more abundant clone is one base away. The rearrangement joins TRBV11-3 to TRBJ2-3, with a weak D call TRBD1 (6 bases). This CDR3 comprises 16 residues. Trimming stripped 5 bases from V and 14 bases from J, with 29 bases between. Germline values: CDR1 SGHNT, CDR2 YENEEA. CDR3 sequence: CASSRGGVGDTGELYF. In DNA, the CDR3 is TGTGCCAGCAGCCGAGGTGGGGTAGGGGACACCGGGGAGCTGTATTTT.

This sequence joins TRBV20-1 and TRBJ2-1; tentatively, D is TRBD1 (6 bases). The germline V gene encodes CDR1 DFQATT and CDR2 SNEGSKA (reference sequence). This CDR3 region has 14 residues. V lost 5 bases, J lost 6 bases, and 17 bases lay in between. Here the CDR3 reads CSAPQSSGVNEQFF. The CDR3 DNA reads TGCAGTGCTCCCCAATCGTCAGGGGTCAATGAGCAGTTCTTC.

This clonotype appeared many times. The V gene is TRBV6-1, the J gene TRBJ2-7, with D possibly being TRBD2 (5 bases). CDR3 length equals 12 residues. Between the trimmed V and J ends, which lost 7 bases and 0 bases, there was a span of 7 bases. Germline V gene lookup returns CDR1 MNHNS and CDR2 SASEGT. The CDR3 protein is CASKRDSYEQYF. CDR3 sequence (DNA): TGTGCCAGCAAACGGGACTCCTACGAGCAGTACTTC.